These T cell receptor beta chains were read from a single sample in a study of shared clonotypes between healthy human individuals. TCRdb keeps only in-frame clones here, not all; method: immunoSEQ multiplex PCR. The table includes 1,500,000 or so clones, around 95% detected once. Sequenced input: naive CD4+ T cells sorted from blood. These receptors were taken from a man younger than 40 in good health. Both conserved end residues are part of each CDR3. The order of the fields is V gene, D gene, J gene, clone size, CDR3 length, CDR3 DNA, CDR3 protein. A D gene is named only where the DNA matches it firmly. Some rows have no size entry. The others give once, few or many, or a class for an expanded clone.

TRBV2	.	TRBJ2-5	.	15	TGTGCCAGCAGTGACAGGGGTGGTGGCCAAGAGACCCAGTACTTC	CASSDRGGGQETQYF
TRBV29-1	.	TRBJ2-1	.	13	TGCAGCGTGGGTCCCGTTAGTGGCAATGAGCAGTTCTTC	CSVGPVSGNEQFF
TRBV9	.	TRBJ2-7	.	16	TGTGCCAGCAGCGTAGAGCCGGCAGGGGGACTCTACGAGCAGTACTTC	CASSVEPAGGLYEQYF
TRBV20-1	.	TRBJ1-2	few	11	TGCAGTGCTAGCGAATCCAAACGCTACACCTTC	CSASESKRYTF
TRBV16	.	TRBJ2-1	.	15	TGTGCCAGCACCCCGTGGGAACGGTCCTACAATGAGCAGTTCTTC	CASTPWERSYNEQFF
TRBV7-9	TRBD1	TRBJ2-7	once	15	TGTGCCAGCAGCTTAGGGACAGGGGTATACTACGAGCAGTACTTC	CASSLGTGVYYEQYF
TRBV10-3	.	TRBJ2-1	.	13	TGTGCCATTTCGGGACAGACGGGGGGTGAGCAGTTCTTC	CAISGQTGGEQFF
TRBV28	.	TRBJ2-1	.	19	TGTGCCAGCAGTTATTCCCGACTAGGGGCACAGGGTTCCTACAATGAGCAGTTCTTC	CASSYSRLGAQGSYNEQFF
TRBV12-5	.	TRBJ2-3	.	15	TGTGCTAGTGGTTTGGTCACCCCAGGCACAGATACGCAGTATTTT	CASGLVTPGTDTQYF
TRBV30	TRBD1	TRBJ1-1	.	14	TGTGCTTCCAACAGGGGGCCGCCGGGTACTGAAGCTTTCTTT	CASNRGPPGTEAFF
TRBV6-1	.	TRBJ2-7	.	10	TGTGCCAGCAGGGAGTACGAGCAGTACTTC	CASREYEQYF
TRBV5-4	TRBD1	TRBJ2-1	.	15	TGTGCCAGCAGCCCACCGGGACAGGGTCTCAATGAGCAGTTCTTC	CASSPPGQGLNEQFF
TRBV19	.	TRBJ2-1	.	16	TGTGCCAGTAGTCGAAGGTTGAGTCCCCCTTACAATGAGCAGTTCTTC	CASSRRLSPPYNEQFF
TRBV7-9	.	TRBJ1-3	.	15	TGTGCCAGCAGCCCGCTGTCAGGGAGTGGAAACACCATATATTTT	CASSPLSGSGNTIYF
TRBV10-1	.	TRBJ2-1	.	13	TGCGCCAGCAGTGAGCGAGGCTACAATGAGCAGTTCTTC	CASSERGYNEQFF
TRBV27	TRBD1	TRBJ2-1	.	15	TGTGCCACCGCGTTCCGGGACAGGGGGCCTAATGAGCAGTTCTTC	CATAFRDRGPNEQFF
TRBV5-4	TRBD1	TRBJ2-1	.	15	TGTGCCAGCAGCTCATCGGACAGGTTCCATAATGAGCAGTTCTTC	CASSSSDRFHNEQFF
TRBV29-1	.	TRBJ1-1	.	11	TGCAGCGTTGTAGATAGCACTGAAGCTTTCTTT	CSVVDSTEAFF
TRBV7-2	.	TRBJ2-7	.	14	TGTGCCAGCACCCAGGGGGGACCCTCCTACGAGCAGTACTTC	CASTQGGPSYEQYF
TRBV5-8	TRBD1	TRBJ1-2	.	15	TGTGCCAGCACCACAACAGGGGGAGCTAACTATGGCTACACCTTC	CASTTTGGANYGYTF
TRBV11-2	.	TRBJ2-1	.	16	TGTGCCAGCAGAGCCATACGGGGGTTCTCCTACAATGAGCAGTTCTTC	CASRAIRGFSYNEQFF
TRBV2	.	TRBJ2-2	.	14	TGTGCCAGCAAGTGGGGCTCGGACACCGGGGAGCTGTTTTTT	CASKWGSDTGELFF
TRBV5-1	.	TRBJ1-4	.	20	TGCGCCAGCAGCTTGAGTGTGATACTTGGTCAGGGCAATCCTAATGAAAAACTGTTTTTT	CASSLSVILGQGNPNEKLFF
TRBV30	TRBD2	TRBJ2-5	.	17	TGTGCCTGGAGCCCCCCTCCACTAGCGGGAGGAGAGGAGACCCAGTACTTC	CAWSPPPLAGGEETQYF
TRBV9	.	TRBJ2-3	.	14	TGTGCCAGCAGCTCGGGGGAATCCACAGATACGCAGTATTTT	CASSSGESTDTQYF
TRBV5-4	.	TRBJ2-2	.	16	TGTGCCAGCAGAATGACGTCCCCCTTGAACACCGGGGAGCTGTTTTTT	CASRMTSPLNTGELFF
TRBV7-2	.	TRBJ2-7	.	14	TGTGCCAGCAGCAAACAGTGGGGAAGCTACGAGCAGTACTTC	CASSKQWGSYEQYF
TRBV7-2	.	TRBJ1-3	.	15	TGTGCCAGCAGCTCGCAGGCGCGTCAAGGAAACACCATATATTTT	CASSSQARQGNTIYF
TRBV5-1	TRBD1	TRBJ2-7	.	15	TGCGCCAGCAGCTTGGGACAGGGGGCCCTATACGAGCAGTACTTC	CASSLGQGALYEQYF
TRBV7-2	.	TRBJ1-4	.	14	TGTGCCAGCAGCAATCAGGGGAATAATGAAAAACTGTTTTTT	CASSNQGNNEKLFF
TRBV5-1	.	TRBJ1-1	.	16	TGCGCCAGCAGCTTGCCCCGGACAGATCAGAACACTGAAGCTTTCTTT	CASSLPRTDQNTEAFF
TRBV11-2	TRBD2	TRBJ2-1	.	16	TGTGCCAGCAGCCACTGGACTAGCGGGAGCGGCAATGAGCAGTTCTTC	CASSHWTSGSGNEQFF
TRBV5-4	.	TRBJ1-4	.	17	TGTGCCAGCAGCCGCGGAGATTGGGGCGCAACTAATGAAAAACTGTTTTTT	CASSRGDWGATNEKLFF
TRBV7-9	TRBD2	TRBJ2-3	.	14	TGTGCCAGCAGCCTGACTAGCGCAGAAGATACGCAGTATTTT	CASSLTSAEDTQYF
TRBV7-2	.	TRBJ1-5	.	15	TGTGCCAGCAGTCCCGGGGGCTCAAGGGGTCAGCCCCAGCATTTT	CASSPGGSRGQPQHF
TRBV10-2	.	TRBJ1-5	.	12	TGCGCCAGCAGTGACTTCAATCAGCCCCAGCATTTT	CASSDFNQPQHF
TRBV10-2	TRBD2	TRBJ2-7	.	15	TGCGCCAGCAGTTTGGAAGCGGGAGAGGTTGAAAAGCAGTACTTC	CASSLEAGEVEKQYF
TRBV6-5	.	TRBJ2-2	.	14	TGTGCCAGCAGTCCCCTGGGGCACACCGGGGAGCTGTTTTTT	CASSPLGHTGELFF
TRBV4-3	.	TRBJ1-1	.	15	TGCGCCAGCAGCTCAGCGCGGGCGCAGAGAACTGAAGCTTTCTTT	CASSSARAQRTEAFF
TRBV7-2	.	TRBJ2-1	.	13	TGTGCCAGCAGGACGAGGACAGCGAATGAGCAGTTCTTC	CASRTRTANEQFF
TRBV7-9	.	TRBJ2-7	.	14	TGTGCCAGCAGCTCCAGTCGGAGCGGATACGAGCAGTACTTC	CASSSSRSGYEQYF
TRBV5-1	TRBD2	TRBJ2-3	.	15	TGCGCCAGCAGCATATCTAGCGGCAACACAGATACGCAGTATTTT	CASSISSGNTDTQYF
TRBV5-6	TRBD2	TRBJ2-3	once	17	TGTGCCAGCACCAAGTTCGGTAGCGGGACGAGCACAGATACGCAGTATTTT	CASTKFGSGTSTDTQYF
TRBV6-6	.	TRBJ2-5	.	14	TGTGCCAGCAGTTACTGGGCAGGGAGTGAGACCCAGTACTTC	CASSYWAGSETQYF
TRBV7-3	.	TRBJ2-1	once	15	TGTGCCAGCAGTCCCAACCCCCAGGGGTACAATGAGCAGTTCTTC	CASSPNPQGYNEQFF
TRBV7-2	.	TRBJ1-2	.	12	TGTGCCAGCAACCGAGAGTCGGATGGCTACACCTTC	CASNRESDGYTF
TRBV6-5	.	TRBJ2-7	.	14	TGTGCCAGCAGCAGAAACAGGGAAAAGTACGAGCAGTACTTC	CASSRNREKYEQYF
TRBV2	TRBD1	TRBJ1-5	.	14	TGTGCCAGCAGCCTACAGGGGCCTTCGGGGCCCCAGCATTTT	CASSLQGPSGPQHF
TRBV7-9	TRBD1	TRBJ2-7	.	15	TGTGCCAGCAGCCGAGGGACAGGGGGGACCTACGAGCAGTACTTC	CASSRGTGGTYEQYF
TRBV28	.	TRBJ2-7	.	14	TGTGCCAGCACCCTAGGGGGACGGTCGGACGAGCAGTACTTC	CASTLGGRSDEQYF
TRBV27	.	TRBJ2-7	.	15	TGTGCCAGCAGGGGGCTAGCGTTAAGCTCCTACGAGCAGTACTTC	CASRGLALSSYEQYF
TRBV7-2	.	TRBJ2-3	.	14	TGTGCCAGCAGCCCTGCCTGGGCGACAGATACGCAGTATTTT	CASSPAWATDTQYF
TRBV28	.	TRBJ1-2	.	11	TGTGCCACCCTGGGCTCTGGTGGCTACACCTTC	CATLGSGGYTF
TRBV6-5	.	TRBJ2-1	.	14	TGTGCCAGCAGTTACCGGACATGGCTTGGAGAGCAGTTCTTC	CASSYRTWLGEQFF
TRBV5-4	.	TRBJ2-1	.	15	TGTGCCAGCAGCTCCCCCGGTGGGTCCTACAATGAGCAGTTCTTC	CASSSPGGSYNEQFF